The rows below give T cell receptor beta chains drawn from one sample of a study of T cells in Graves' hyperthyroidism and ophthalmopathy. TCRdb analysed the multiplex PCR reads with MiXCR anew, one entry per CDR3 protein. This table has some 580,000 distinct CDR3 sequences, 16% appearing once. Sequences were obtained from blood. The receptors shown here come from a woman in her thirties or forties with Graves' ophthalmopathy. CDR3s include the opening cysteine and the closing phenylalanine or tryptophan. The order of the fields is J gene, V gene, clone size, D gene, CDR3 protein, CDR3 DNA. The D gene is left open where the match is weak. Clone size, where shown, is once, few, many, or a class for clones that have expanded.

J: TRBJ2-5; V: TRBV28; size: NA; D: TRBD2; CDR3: CASSDSGGGLSQYF; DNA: TGTGCCAGCAGTGATAGCGGGGGGGGGTTGAGCCAGTACTTC
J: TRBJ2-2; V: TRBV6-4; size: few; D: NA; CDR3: CASSEKQDTGELFF; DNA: TGTGCCAGCAGTGAAAAACAGGACACCGGGGAGCTGTTTTTT
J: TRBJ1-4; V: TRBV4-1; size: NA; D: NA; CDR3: CASSQDFTQRHEKLFF; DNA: TGCGCCAGCAGCCAAGATTTCACTCAAAGGCATGAAAAACTGTTTTTT
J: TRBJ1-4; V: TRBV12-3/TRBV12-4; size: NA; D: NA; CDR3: CASSFWGPGGEKLFF; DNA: TGTGCCAGCAGTTTCTGGGGCCCGGGAGGGGAAAAACTGTTTTTT
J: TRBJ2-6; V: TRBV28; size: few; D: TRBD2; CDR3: CASSPSGRALSGANVLTF; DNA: TGTGCCAGCAGTCCTAGCGGGAGGGCCTTGTCAGGGGCCAACGTCCTGACTTTC
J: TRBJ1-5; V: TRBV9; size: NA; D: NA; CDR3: CASSATDANQPQHF; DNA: TGTGCCAGCAGCGCGACAGACGCGAATCAGCCCCAGCATTTT
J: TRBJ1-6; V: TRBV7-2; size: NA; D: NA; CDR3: CASSYSGSSPLHF; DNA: TGTGCCAGCAGCTATTCAGGGTCCTCACCCCTCCACTTT
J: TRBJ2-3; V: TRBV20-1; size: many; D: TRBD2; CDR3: CSARGLAGGPDTQYF; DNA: TGCAGTGCTAGAGGACTAGCGGGGGGGCCAGATACGCAGTATTTT
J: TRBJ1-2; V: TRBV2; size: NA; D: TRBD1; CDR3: CASSEFTGTGGNGYTF; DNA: TGTGCCAGCAGTGAATTTACCGGGACAGGGGGCAATGGCTACACCTTC
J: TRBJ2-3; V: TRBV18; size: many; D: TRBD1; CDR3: CASSPGTGLPDTQYF; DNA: TGTGCCAGCTCACCAGGGACAGGGCTTCCAGATACGCAGTATTTT
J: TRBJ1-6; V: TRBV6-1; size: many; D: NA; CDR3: CASSETYRASPLHF; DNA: TGTGCCAGCAGTGAGACTTACAGGGCATCACCCCTCCACTTT
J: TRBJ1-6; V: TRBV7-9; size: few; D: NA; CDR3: CASSLAEAGANSPLHF; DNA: TGTGCCAGCAGCTTAGCGGAGGCAGGGGCCAATTCACCCCTCCACTTT
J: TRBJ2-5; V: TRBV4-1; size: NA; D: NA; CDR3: CACSQVFSGFQETQYF; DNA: TGCGCCTGCAGCCAAGTATTTAGCGGCTTCCAAGAGACCCAGTACTTC
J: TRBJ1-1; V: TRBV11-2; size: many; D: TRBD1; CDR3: CASSPQPDREAFF; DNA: TGTGCCAGCAGCCCGCAACCGGACAGGGAAGCTTTCTTT
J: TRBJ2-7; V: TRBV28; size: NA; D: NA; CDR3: CASSKPPGTSEQYF; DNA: TGTGCCAGCAGTAAACCCCCGGGGACTTCCGAGCAGTACTTC
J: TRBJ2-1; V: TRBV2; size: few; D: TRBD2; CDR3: CASSVAGRLVEQFF; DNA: TGTGCCAGCAGTGTAGCGGGACGGCTGGTTGAGCAGTTCTTC
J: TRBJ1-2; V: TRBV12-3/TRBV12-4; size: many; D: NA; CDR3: CASSPDTLGYGYTF; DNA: TGTGCCAGCAGTCCCGACACCCTGGGCTATGGCTACACCTTC
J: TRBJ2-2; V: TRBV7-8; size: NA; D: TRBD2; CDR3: CASSSQYTVAGVSRTGELFF; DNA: TGTGCCAGCAGCTCACAATATACCGTAGCGGGAGTTTCCCGCACCGGGGAGCTGTTTTTT
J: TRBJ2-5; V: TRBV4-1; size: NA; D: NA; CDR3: CASSIRLGTLYGETQYF; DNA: TGCGCCAGCAGCATCCGACTTGGGACTTTATACGGAGAGACCCAGTACTTC
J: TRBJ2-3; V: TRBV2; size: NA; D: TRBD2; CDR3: CASGLADRTDTQYF; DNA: TGTGCCAGCGGACTAGCGGATCGCACAGATACGCAGTATTTT
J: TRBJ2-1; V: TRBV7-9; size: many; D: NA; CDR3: CASSSFKGVNNEQFF; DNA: TGTGCCAGCAGTTCTTTCAAAGGTGTGAACAATGAGCAGTTCTTC
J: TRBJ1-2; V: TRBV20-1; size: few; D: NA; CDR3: CSARVPSQVYGYTF; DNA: TGCAGTGCTAGAGTTCCCTCCCAGGTCTATGGCTACACCTTC
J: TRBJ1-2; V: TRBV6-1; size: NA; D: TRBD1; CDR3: CASWSGTEDGGYTF; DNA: TGTGCCAGCTGGTCCGGGACAGAAGATGGGGGCTACACCTTC
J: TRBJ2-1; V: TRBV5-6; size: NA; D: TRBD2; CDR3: CASSLEGGVPYNEQFF; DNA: TGTGCCAGCAGCTTGGAGGGAGGGGTACCCTACAATGAGCAGTTCTTC
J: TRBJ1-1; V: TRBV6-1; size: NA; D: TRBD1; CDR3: CASSERQGRGMNTEAFF; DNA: TGTGCCAGCAGTGAGAGACAGGGAAGAGGCATGAACACTGAAGCTTTCTTT
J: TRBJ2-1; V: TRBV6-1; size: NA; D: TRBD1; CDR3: CASSTGQGTNEQFF; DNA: TGTGCCAGCAGTACGGGACAGGGAACTAATGAGCAGTTCTTC
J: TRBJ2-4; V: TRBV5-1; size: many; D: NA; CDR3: CASSPGVSDKNIQYF; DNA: TGCGCCAGCAGCCCTGGGGTTAGCGACAAAAACATTCAGTACTTC
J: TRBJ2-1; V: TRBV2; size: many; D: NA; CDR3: CASTSESSYNEQFF; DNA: TGTGCCAGCACCAGCGAGAGCTCCTACAATGAGCAGTTCTTC
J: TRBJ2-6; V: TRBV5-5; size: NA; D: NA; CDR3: CASSSTQSSGANVLTF; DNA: TGTGCCAGCAGTAGTACTCAGAGCTCTGGGGCCAACGTCCTGACTTTC
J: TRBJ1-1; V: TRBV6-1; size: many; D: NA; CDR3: CASSFAGGLNTEAFF; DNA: TGTGCCAGCAGTTTTGCGGGGGGTTTGAACACTGAAGCTTTCTTT
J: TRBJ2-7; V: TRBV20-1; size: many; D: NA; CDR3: CSAIGGTYYEQYF; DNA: TGCAGTGCTATAGGCGGGACCTACTACGAGCAGTACTTC
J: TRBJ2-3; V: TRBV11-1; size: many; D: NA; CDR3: CASSLGGLSTDTQYF; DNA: TGTGCCAGCAGCTTAGGGGGTCTCAGCACAGATACGCAGTATTTT
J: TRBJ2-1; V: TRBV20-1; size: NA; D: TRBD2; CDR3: CSARRPSGYNEQFF; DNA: TGCAGTGCTAGACGCCCTAGCGGCTACAATGAGCAGTTCTTC
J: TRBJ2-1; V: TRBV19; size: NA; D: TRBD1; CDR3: CASSFSGGQVYNEQFF; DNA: TGTGCCAGTAGTTTTTCCGGAGGACAGGTTTACAATGAGCAGTTCTTC
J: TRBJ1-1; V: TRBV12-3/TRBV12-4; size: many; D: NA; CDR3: CASSFLPSNPEAFF; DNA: TGTGCCAGCAGTTTCCTCCCCTCGAACCCTGAAGCTTTCTTT
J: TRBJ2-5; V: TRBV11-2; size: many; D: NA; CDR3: CASSFEGGNQETQYF; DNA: TGTGCCAGCAGCTTCGAGGGAGGCAACCAAGAGACCCAGTACTTC
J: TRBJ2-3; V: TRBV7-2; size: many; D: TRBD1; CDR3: CASSFFRGWTDTQYF; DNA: TGTGCCAGCAGCTTTTTCAGGGGGTGGACAGATACGCAGTATTTT
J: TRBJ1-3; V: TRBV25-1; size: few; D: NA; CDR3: CASSEPGFGNTIYF; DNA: TGTGCCAGCAGTGAACCAGGGTTTGGAAACACCATATATTTT
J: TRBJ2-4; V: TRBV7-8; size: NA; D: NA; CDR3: CASSLRRVDNIQYF; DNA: TGTGCCAGCAGCTTGAGGCGGGTGGATAACATTCAGTACTTC
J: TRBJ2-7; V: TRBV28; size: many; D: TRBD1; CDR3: CASRSHGGQGTYEQYF; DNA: TGTGCCAGCAGATCACACGGGGGACAGGGAACCTACGAGCAGTACTTC
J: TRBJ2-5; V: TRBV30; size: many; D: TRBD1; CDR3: CAWSITGTAQETQYF; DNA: TGTGCCTGGAGTATTACCGGGACAGCACAAGAGACCCAGTACTTC
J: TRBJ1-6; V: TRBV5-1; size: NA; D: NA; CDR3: CASSLAEFGASRSPLHF; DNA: TGCGCCAGCAGCTTGGCGGAGTTCGGGGCCTCGCGATCACCCCTCCACTTT
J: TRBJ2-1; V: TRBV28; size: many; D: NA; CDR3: CASSSAGLPHGNEQFF; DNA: TGTGCCAGCAGTTCAGCGGGCCTCCCTCATGGCAATGAGCAGTTCTTC
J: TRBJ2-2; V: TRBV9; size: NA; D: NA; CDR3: CASGMEMGELFF; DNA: TGTGCCAGCGGTATGGAAATGGGGGAGCTGTTTTTT
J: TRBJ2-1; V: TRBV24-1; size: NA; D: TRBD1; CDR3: CATSDPAGTGLDEQFF; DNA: TGTGCCACCAGTGATCCTGCCGGGACAGGGTTGGATGAGCAGTTCTTC
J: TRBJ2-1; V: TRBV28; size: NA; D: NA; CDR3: CASSGGMYNEQFF; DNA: TGTGCCAGCAGTGGGGGGATGTACAATGAGCAGTTCTTC
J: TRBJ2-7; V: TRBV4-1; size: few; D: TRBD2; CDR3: CASSQLAGVNAHEQYF; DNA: TGCGCCAGCAGCCAATTAGCGGGAGTCAATGCACACGAGCAGTACTTC
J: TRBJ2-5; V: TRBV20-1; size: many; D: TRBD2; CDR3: CSASSGGAGPRETQYF; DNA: TGCAGTGCCTCTAGCGGGGGGGCCGGCCCCCGAGAGACCCAGTACTTC
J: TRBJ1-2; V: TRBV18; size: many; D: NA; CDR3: CASSPSSPERGYTF; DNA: TGTGCCAGCTCACCATCTAGCCCAGAGCGAGGCTACACCTTC
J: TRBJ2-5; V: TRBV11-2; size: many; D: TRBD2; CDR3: CASSPRLAGARETQYF; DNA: TGTGCCAGCAGCCCGAGACTAGCGGGAGCGAGAGAGACCCAGTACTTC
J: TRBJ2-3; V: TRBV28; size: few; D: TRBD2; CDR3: CTSILGSGGGIDTQYF; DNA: TGTACCAGCATCCTCGGGAGCGGGGGTGGGATAGATACGCAGTATTTT
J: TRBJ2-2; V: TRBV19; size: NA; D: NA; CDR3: CASSIFPYGGTGELFF; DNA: TGTGCCAGTAGTATTTTCCCATACGGGGGCACCGGGGAGCTGTTTTTT
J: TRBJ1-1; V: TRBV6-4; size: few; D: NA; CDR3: CASSMTHQWDTEAFF; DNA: TGTGCCAGCAGCATGACCCACCAATGGGACACTGAAGCTTTCTTT